The 21 T cell receptor beta chains listed next were all sequenced from one sample in a study of CD8+ T cells in alopecia areata. RNA was extracted and reverse transcribed into cDNA as the sequencing template. Measured with immunoSEQ multiplex PCR; TCRdb has only the in-frame clones, and not every one. The sample records about 150,000 clones, about 89% being singletons. Sequenced here: CD8+ T cells sorted from blood, sampled at week 0. The receptors were sampled from a human donor with alopecia areata.

As regards this clone: It is likely a read error: a sequence one base away is far more abundant. The V and J genes are TRBV6-1 and TRBJ2-2; the D is unclear. Per the germline V gene, CDR1 is MNHNS and CDR2 is SASEGT. There are 13 residues in the CDR3. With 3 bases removed from V and 3 bases from J, the gap between germline ends came to 5 bases. The CDR3 DNA reads TGTGCCAGCAGTGACTCGGACACCGGGGAGCTGTTTTTT. This codes for CASSDSDTGELFF.

This clone was found once. The chain employs TRBV5-6 and TRBJ1-1, with 7 bases that match TRBD1. Germline CDR1 reads SGHDT; CDR2 reads YYEEEE. V lost 3 bases, J lost 1 base, and 3 bases stayed unmatched. This CDR3 spans 14 amino acids. The CDR3 nucleotides read TGTGCCAGCAGCTGGGGGACAGAGAACACTGAAGCTTTCTTT. The encoded protein is CASSWGTENTEAFF.

The chain employs TRBV9 and TRBJ2-6, with D tentatively TRBD1 or TRBD2 (5 bases each). Trimming stripped 4 bases from V and 0 bases from J, with 14 bases between. Germline V gene data show CDR1 as SGDLS and CDR2 as YYNGEE. The CDR3 spans 17 residues. Here the CDR3 DNA reads TGTGCCAGCAGCCACCGGGACCGAGTCTCTGGGGCCAACGTCCTGACTTTC. Translation gives CASSHRDRVSGANVLTF.

CDR3 sequence reads: CASREPSLLEQFF. The DNA for the CDR3 is TGTGCCAGCAGGGAGCCTAGCCTCCTTGAGCAGTTCTTC. This chain joins TRBV27 and TRBJ2-1; D may be TRBD2 (5 bases). Germline CDR1 MNHEY, CDR2 SMNVEV (reference sequence). CDR3 size: 13 residues. Trimming took off 6 bases at V and 9 bases at J, with 15 bases between the two ends.

The chain uses TRBV4-1 and TRBJ2-7; 10 bases match TRBD1. Germline V lookup: CDR1 MGHRA, CDR2 YSYEKL. CDR3 length: 15 amino acids. After removal of 3 bases from V and 6 bases from J, the junction contained 8 bases not matched to a gene. CDR3 in DNA: TGCGCCAGCAGCCAGACCGGGACAGGGGTTGGCGAGCAGTACTTC. It codes for CASSQTGTGVGEQYF.

V and J are TRBV15 and TRBJ1-3; TRBD1 matches 7 bases. The ends lost 8 bases at V and 0 bases at J; junction bases unmatched: 16. The germline CDR1 and CDR2 sequences are LNHNV and YYDKDF (reference sequence). The CDR3 is 18 amino acids. CDR3: CATSGTDSLKPSGNTIYF. CDR3 nucleotides: TGTGCCACCTCCGGGACAGATTCTCTAAAACCCTCTGGAAACACCATATATTTT.

In its sample, this clone was seen a few times. V is TRBV11-2 and J is TRBJ2-1; 15 bases fit TRBD2. V trimming: 1 base; J trimming: 3 bases; junction bases outside the gene matches: 4. CDR1 and CDR2 (germline): SGHAT, FQNNGV. CDR3 length: 18 residues. The CDR3 region has the DNA TGTGCCAGCAGCTTAGGGACTAGCGGGAGGGCCAACTACAATGAGCAGTTCTTC. Translated, it gives CASSLGTSGRANYNEQFF. Supplemented by reference TRBV11-2 and TRBJ2-1, the full variable domain reads EAGVAQSPRYKIIEKRQSVAFWCNPISGHATLYWYQQILGQGPKLLIQFQNNGVVDDSQLPKDRFSAERLKGVDSTLKIQPAKLEDSAVYLCASSLGTSGRANYNEQFFGPGTRLTVL.

The chain joins TRBV7-2 to TRBJ1-5; possible D gene TRBD1, 5 bases. The CDR3 totals 16 residues. CDR1 and CDR2 from the germline V gene are SGHTA and FQGNSA. V was shortened by 5 bases and J by 0 bases, with 14 bases between the two germline ends. The DNA for the CDR3 is TGTGCCAGCAGCCCAAAGACAGCTTATAGCAATCAGCCCCAGCATTTT. Translated: CASSPKTAYSNQPQHF.

This clone is a singleton in its sample. The V and J genes are TRBV4-1 and TRBJ1-1; unclear D gene. Trimming took off 1 base at V and 4 bases at J, with 13 bases between the two ends. This CDR3 is 15 amino acids long. From germline, CDR1 is MGHRA and CDR2 YSYEKL. The CDR3 region is CASSQGVSSGTEAFF. The CDR3 nucleotides are TGCGCCAGCAGCCAAGGCGTCAGCTCGGGCACTGAAGCTTTCTTT.

A word on this clone: This sample includes further DNA sequences coding for the same CDR3. V and J are TRBV2 and TRBJ2-7; no clear D gene. With 5 bases removed from V and 1 base from J, the gap between germline ends came to 3 bases. Germline-derived CDR1 and CDR2 are SNHLY and FYNNEI. There are 11 residues in the CDR3. For the CDR3, the DNA is TGTGCCAGCAGTCCTTCCTACGAGCAGTACTTC. Translated: CASSPSYEQYF.

The CDR3 sequence: CSVEGDPGRYNEQFF. The CDR3 nucleotides read TGCAGCGTTGAAGGGGACCCCGGTAGGTACAATGAGCAGTTCTTC. This chain joins TRBV29-1 and TRBJ2-1; either TRBD1 or TRBD2 may supply D (5 bases each). Germline V gene sequence: CDR1 SQVTM, CDR2 ANQGSEA. CDR3 length: 15 residues. The V end lost 1 base, the J end lost 4 bases, and 14 bases lay between the germline ends.

The V call is TRBV29-1, the J call TRBJ2-1, with D unresolved. V was trimmed by 4 bases and J by 5 bases, leaving 9 bases between them. This CDR3 region has 12 residues. Germline V CDR1 and CDR2: SQVTM, ANQGSEA. CDR3 sequence: CSVVGNHNEQFF. For the CDR3, the DNA is TGCAGCGTTGTTGGGAATCACAATGAGCAGTTCTTC.

The chain couples TRBV7-8 to TRBJ2-7; 12 bases match TRBD2. V dropped 5 bases and J dropped 3; count of bases not matched to a gene: 2. The length of the CDR3 is 14 residues. From germline, CDR1 is SGHVS and CDR2 FQNEAQ. This CDR3 reads CASSPLAGGYEQYF. In nucleotides, the CDR3 is TGTGCCAGCAGCCCACTAGCGGGAGGCTACGAGCAGTACTTC.

Remarks on this clone: The sample holds other DNA sequences that translate to the same CDR3. The chain recombines TRBV29-1 with TRBJ1-2, with 7 bases aligning to TRBD1. The V segment lost 7 bases and the J segment 5 bases; nucleotides outside the gene matches: 10. The CDR3 has 13 amino acids. From germline, CDR1 is SQVTM and CDR2 ANQGSEA. In DNA form, the CDR3 reads TGCAGCGCCGGGCAGGGGGGTGTATATGGCTACACCTTC. It specifies CSAGQGGVYGYTF.

This clone has just one count. V usage is TRBV7-9 and J usage is TRBJ2-5; D assignment may be TRBD1 or TRBD2 (5 bases each). The CDR3 is 18 residues long. From germline, CDR1 is SEHNR and CDR2 FQNEAQ (reference sequence). V was clipped by 1 base and J by 5 bases, with 23 bases between them. The CDR3 loop reads CASSLVIRDARAWETQYF. CDR3 sequence (DNA): TGTGCCAGCAGCTTAGTAATCCGGGACGCCCGGGCTTGGGAGACCCAGTACTTC.

V gene TRBV4-1 combines with J gene TRBJ2-7; D gene ambiguous. V was clipped by 3 bases and J by 5 bases, with 5 bases between them. The CDR3 spans 11 residues. CDR1 and CDR2 from the germline V gene are MGHRA and YSYEKL. In DNA form, the CDR3 reads TGCGCCAGCAGCCAGGATCACGAGCAGTACTTC. Translation: CASSQDHEQYF.

The V gene is TRBV27, the J gene TRBJ2-1; D gene uncertain. Looked up from germline, CDR1 is MNHEY and CDR2 is SMNVEV (reference sequence). Trimming took 9 bases from V and 4 from J, leaving 19 bases between them. The CDR3 loop spans 15 amino acids. The CDR3 DNA reads TGTGCCAGTCGACTTTCTCATCCCATTTACAATGAGCAGTTCTTC. The encoded protein is CASRLSHPIYNEQFF.

The V and J genes are TRBV5-4 and TRBJ2-1, with 8 bases fitting TRBD1. Germline CDR1 is SGHNT and CDR2 is YYREEE (reference sequence). With V trimmed by 2 bases and J by 7 bases, 5 bases remained unmatched. The CDR3 extends over 14 amino acids. The DNA for the CDR3 is TGTGCCAGCAGCTTCCAGGGGGCTGGGAATGAGCAGTTCTTC. Residues: CASSFQGAGNEQFF.

The chain recombines TRBV7-6 with TRBJ2-1, with TRBD2 identical over 11 bases. Germline V gene lookup returns CDR1 SGHVS and CDR2 FNYEAQ. The CDR3 has 19 amino acids. V gave up 2 bases and J gave up 0 bases; unmatched junction bases: 9. The CDR3 DNA follows: TGTGCCAGCAGCTTAACCCCGGGACTAGCGGCGAGCTCCTACAATGAGCAGTTCTTC. It yields the protein CASSLTPGLAASSYNEQFF.

The V and J genes are TRBV19 and TRBJ2-4; D possibly corresponds to TRBD2 (5 bases). The CDR3 loop spans 13 amino acids. Trimming removed 4 bases at V and 8 bases at J, with 12 bases between. Per germline, CDR1 LNHDA and CDR2 SQIVND (reference sequence). CDR3 region: CASSSAGGHIQYF. CDR3 DNA sequence: TGTGCCAGTAGTAGTGCAGGCGGGCACATTCAGTACTTC.

This clone is medium-sized in the sample. V and J are TRBV6-5 and TRBJ2-5; D gene ambiguous. The CDR3 covers 14 residues. In germline, CDR1 is MNHEY, CDR2 SVGAGI. V lost 2 bases and J 5 bases, leaving 12 bases between the germline ends. The CDR3 coding sequence is TGTGCCAGCAGTTACCCGACCACAAGGGAGACCCAGTACTTC. It is translated as CASSYPTTRETQYF.